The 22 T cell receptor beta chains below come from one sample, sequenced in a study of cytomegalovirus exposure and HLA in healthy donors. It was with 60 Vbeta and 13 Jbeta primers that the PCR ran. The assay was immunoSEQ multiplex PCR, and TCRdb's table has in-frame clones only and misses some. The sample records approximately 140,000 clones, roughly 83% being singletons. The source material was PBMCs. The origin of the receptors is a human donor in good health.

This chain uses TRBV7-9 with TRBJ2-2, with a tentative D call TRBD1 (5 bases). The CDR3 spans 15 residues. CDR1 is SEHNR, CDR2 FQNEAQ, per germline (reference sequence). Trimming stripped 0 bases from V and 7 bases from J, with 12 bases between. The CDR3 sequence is CASSLAPQGFGELFF. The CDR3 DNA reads TGTGCCAGCAGCTTAGCGCCCCAGGGTTTCGGGGAGCTGTTTTTT. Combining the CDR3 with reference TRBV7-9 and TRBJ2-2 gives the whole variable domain DTGVSQNPRHKITKRGQNVTFRCDPISEHNRLYWYRQTLGQGPEFLTYFQNEAQLEKSRLLSDRFSAERPKGSFSTLEIQRTEQGDSAMYLCASSLAPQGFGELFFGEGSRLTVL.

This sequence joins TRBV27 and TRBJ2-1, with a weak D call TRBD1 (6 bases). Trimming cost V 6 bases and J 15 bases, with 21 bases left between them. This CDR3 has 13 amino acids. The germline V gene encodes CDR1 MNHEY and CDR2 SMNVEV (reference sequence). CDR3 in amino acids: CASRSSPPDRMFF. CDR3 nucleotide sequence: TGTGCCAGCAGATCCTCTCCCCCTGACAGGATGTTCTTC.

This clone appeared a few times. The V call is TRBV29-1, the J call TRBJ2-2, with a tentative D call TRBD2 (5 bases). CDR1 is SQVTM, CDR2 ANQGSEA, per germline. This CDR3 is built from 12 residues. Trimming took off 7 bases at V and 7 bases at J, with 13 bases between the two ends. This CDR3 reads CSAIRGYGELFF. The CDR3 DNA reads TGCAGCGCCATCCGGGGATACGGGGAGCTGTTTTTT.

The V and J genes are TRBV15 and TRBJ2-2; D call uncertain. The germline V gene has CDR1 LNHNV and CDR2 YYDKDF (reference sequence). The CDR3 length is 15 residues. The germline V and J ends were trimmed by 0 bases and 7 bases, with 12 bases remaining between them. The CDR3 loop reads CATSRDPGGGGELFF. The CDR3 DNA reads TGTGCCACCAGCAGAGATCCCGGCGGCGGCGGGGAGCTGTTTTTT.

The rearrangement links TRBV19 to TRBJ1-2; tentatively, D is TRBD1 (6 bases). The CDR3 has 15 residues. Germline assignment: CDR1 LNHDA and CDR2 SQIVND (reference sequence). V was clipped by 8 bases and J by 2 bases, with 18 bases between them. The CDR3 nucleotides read TGTGCCAGTTCCTTACAAAACAGGGAAAACTATGGCTACACCTTC. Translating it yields CASSLQNRENYGYTF. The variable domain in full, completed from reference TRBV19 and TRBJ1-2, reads DGGITQSPKYLFRKEGQNVTLSCEQNLNHDAMYWYRQDPGQGLRLIYYSQIVNDFQKGDIAEGYSVSREKKESFPLTVTSAQKNPTAFYLCASSLQNRENYGYTFGSGTRLTVV.

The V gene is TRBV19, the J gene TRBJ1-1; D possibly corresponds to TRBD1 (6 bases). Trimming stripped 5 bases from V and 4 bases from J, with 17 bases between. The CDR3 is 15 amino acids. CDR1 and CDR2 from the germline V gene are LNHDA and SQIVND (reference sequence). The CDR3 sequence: CASSFGGGLPTEAFF. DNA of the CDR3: TGTGCCAGTAGTTTCGGGGGGGGGCTGCCCACTGAAGCTTTCTTT.

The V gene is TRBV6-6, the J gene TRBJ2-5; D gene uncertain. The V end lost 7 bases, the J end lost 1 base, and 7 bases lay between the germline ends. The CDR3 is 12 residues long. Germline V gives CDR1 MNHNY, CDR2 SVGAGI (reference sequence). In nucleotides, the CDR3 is TGTGCCAGCACTAACGTCCAAGAGACCCAGTACTTC. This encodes CASTNVQETQYF.

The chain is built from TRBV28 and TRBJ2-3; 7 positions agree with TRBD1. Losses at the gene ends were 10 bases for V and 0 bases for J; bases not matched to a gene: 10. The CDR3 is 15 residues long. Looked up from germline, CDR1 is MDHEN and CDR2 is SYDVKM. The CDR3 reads CAIQLYRGSTDTQYF. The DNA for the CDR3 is TGTGCCATCCAATTGTACAGGGGCAGCACAGATACGCAGTATTTT.

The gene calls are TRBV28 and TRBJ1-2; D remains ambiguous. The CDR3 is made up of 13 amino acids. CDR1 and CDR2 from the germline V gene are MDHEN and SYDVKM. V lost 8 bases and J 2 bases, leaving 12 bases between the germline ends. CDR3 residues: CASGEAMNYGYTF. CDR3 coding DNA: TGTGCCAGCGGGGAGGCAATGAACTATGGCTACACCTTC.

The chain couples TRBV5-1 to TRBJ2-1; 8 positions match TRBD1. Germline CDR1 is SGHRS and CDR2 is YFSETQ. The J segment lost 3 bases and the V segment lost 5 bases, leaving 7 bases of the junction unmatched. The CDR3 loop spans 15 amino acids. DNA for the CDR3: TGCGCCAGCAGATCTGGACAGGGCATCTACAATGAGCAGTTCTTC. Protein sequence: CASRSGQGIYNEQFF.

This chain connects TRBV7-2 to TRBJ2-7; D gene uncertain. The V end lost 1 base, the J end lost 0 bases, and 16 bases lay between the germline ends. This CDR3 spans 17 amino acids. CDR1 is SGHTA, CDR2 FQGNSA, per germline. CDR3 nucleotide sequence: TGTGCCAGCAGCTTAGTGGGCTCCGAAACCTCCTCCTACGAGCAGTACTTC. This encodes CASSLVGSETSSYEQYF.

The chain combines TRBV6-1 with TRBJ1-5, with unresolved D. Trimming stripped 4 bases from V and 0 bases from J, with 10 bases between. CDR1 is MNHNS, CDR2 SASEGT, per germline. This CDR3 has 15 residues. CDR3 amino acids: CASSATVNSNQPQHF. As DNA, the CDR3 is TGTGCCAGCAGTGCCACAGTCAATAGCAATCAGCCCCAGCATTTT.

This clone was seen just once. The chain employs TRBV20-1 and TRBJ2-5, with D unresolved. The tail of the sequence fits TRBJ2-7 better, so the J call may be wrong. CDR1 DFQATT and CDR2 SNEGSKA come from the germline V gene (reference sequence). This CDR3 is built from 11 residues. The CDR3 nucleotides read TGCAGTGCTAGAGATCCTTACGAGCAGTACTTC. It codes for CSARDPYEQYF.

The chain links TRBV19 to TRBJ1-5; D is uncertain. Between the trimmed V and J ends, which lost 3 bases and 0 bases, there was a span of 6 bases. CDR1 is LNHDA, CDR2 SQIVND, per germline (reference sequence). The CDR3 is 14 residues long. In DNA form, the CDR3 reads TGTGCCAGTAGTATGACATATAGCAATCAGCCCCAGCATTTT. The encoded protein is CASSMTYSNQPQHF.

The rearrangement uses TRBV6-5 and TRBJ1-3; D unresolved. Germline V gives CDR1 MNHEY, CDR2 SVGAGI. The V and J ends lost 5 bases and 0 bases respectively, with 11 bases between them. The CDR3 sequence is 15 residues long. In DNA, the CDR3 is TGTGCCAGCAGTCGCGGACGGGACTCTGGAAACACCATATATTTT. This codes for CASSRGRDSGNTIYF.

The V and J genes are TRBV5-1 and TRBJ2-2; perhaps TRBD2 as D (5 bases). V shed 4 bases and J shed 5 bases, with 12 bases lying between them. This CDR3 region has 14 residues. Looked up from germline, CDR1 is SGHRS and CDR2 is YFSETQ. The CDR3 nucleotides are TGCGCCAGCAGCGTCTCTGGCGGGACCGGGGAGCTGTTTTTT. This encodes CASSVSGGTGELFF.

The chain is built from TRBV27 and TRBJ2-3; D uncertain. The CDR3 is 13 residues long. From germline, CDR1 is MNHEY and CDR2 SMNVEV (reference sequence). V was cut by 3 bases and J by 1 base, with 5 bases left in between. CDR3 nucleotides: TGTGCCAGCAGTTTTCAGGGCACAGATACGCAGTATTTT. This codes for CASSFQGTDTQYF.

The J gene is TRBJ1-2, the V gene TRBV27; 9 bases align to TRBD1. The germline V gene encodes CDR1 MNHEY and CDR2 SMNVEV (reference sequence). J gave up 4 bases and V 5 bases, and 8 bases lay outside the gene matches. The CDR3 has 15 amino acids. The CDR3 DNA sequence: TGTGCCAGCAGTCCTGGGACAGGGAACGGCTATGGCTACACCTTC. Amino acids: CASSPGTGNGYGYTF.

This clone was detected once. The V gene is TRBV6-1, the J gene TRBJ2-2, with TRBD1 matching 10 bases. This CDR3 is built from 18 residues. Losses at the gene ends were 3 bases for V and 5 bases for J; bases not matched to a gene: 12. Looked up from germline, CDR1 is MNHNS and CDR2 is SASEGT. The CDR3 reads CASSDIGTGAIKTGELFF. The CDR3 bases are TGTGCCAGCAGTGATATAGGGACAGGGGCTATCAAAACCGGGGAGCTGTTTTTT.

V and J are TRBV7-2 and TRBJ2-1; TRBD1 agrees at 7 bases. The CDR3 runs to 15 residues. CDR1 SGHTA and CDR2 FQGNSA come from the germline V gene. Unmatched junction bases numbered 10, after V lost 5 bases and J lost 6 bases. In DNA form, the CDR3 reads TGTGCCAGCAGCCGAGCAGGGGGACCTTCCAATGAGCAGTTCTTC. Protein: CASSRAGGPSNEQFF.

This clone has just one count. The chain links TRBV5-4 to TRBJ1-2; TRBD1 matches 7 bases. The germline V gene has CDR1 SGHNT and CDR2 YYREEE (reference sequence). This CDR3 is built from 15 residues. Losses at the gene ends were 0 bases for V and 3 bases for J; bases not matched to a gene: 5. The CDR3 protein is CASSLGTQGDYGYTF. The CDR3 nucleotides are TGTGCCAGCAGCTTGGGGACGCAGGGGGACTATGGCTACACCTTC.

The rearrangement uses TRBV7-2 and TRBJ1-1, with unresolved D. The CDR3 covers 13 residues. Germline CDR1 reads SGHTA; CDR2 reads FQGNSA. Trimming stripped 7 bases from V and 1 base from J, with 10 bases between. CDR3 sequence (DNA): TGTGCCAGCACCGTTACACAGAACACTGAAGCTTTCTTT. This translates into CASTVTQNTEAFF.